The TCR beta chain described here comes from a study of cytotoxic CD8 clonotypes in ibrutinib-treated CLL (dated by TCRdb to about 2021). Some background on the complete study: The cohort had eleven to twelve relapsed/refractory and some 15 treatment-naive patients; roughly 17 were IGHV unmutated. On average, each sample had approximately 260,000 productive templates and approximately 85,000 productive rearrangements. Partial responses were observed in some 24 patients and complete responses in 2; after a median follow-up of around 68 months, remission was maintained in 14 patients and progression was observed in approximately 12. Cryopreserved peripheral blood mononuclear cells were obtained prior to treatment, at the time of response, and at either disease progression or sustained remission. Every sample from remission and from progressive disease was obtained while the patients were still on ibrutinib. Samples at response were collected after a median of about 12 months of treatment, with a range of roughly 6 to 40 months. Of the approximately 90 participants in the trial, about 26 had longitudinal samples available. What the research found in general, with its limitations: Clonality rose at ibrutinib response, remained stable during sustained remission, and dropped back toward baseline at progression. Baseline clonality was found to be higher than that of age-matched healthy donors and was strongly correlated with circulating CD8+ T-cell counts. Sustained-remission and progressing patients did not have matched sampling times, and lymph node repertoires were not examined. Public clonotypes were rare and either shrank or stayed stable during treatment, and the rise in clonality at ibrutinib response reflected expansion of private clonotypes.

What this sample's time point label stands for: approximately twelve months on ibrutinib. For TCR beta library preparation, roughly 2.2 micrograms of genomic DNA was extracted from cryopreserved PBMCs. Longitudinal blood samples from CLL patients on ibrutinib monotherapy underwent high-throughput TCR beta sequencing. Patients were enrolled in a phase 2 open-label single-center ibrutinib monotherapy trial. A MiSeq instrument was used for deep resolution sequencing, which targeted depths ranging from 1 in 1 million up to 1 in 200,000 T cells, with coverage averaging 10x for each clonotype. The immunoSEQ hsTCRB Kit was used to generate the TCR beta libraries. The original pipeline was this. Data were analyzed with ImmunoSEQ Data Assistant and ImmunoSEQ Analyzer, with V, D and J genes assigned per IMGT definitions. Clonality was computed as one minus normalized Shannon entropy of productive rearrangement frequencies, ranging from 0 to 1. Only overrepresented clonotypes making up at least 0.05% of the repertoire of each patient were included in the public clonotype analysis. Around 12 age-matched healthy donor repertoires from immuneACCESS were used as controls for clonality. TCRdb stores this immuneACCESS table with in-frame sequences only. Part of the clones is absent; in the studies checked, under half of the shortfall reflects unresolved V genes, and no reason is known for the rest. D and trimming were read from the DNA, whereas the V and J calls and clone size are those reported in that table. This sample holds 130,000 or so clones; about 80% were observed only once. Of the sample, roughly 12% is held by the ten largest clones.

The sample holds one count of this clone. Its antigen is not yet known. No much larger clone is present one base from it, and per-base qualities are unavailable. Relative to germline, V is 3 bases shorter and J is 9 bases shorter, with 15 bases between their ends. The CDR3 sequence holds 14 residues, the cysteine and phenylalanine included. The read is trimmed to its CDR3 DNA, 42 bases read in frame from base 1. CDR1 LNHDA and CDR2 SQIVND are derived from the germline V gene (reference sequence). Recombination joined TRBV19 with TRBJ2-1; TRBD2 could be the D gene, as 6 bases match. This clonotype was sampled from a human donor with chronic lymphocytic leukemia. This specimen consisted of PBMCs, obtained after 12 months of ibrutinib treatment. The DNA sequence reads TGTGCCAGTAGTATGACTAGGGTCACAAGTGAGCAGTTCTTC. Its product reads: CASSMTRVTSEQFF.